The rows below give T cell receptor beta chains drawn from one sample of a study of beta chain features in type 1 diabetes. Sequencing was performed with immunoSEQ multiplex PCR; in TCRdb, only in-frame clones are kept and a portion is missing. Of more than 250,000 clones listed, around 22% are singletons. Sequences were obtained from naive CD4+ T cells from blood. These receptors came from a woman in her 30s with type 1 diabetes. Both conserved end residues are part of each CDR3. Fields, in order: V gene, J gene, D gene, clone size, CDR3 protein, CDR3 DNA. A D gene is named only where the DNA matches it firmly. Clone size is given for some rows only: seen once, a few or many times, or a class if the clone is expanded.

TRBV2	TRBJ2-7	.	few	CASSAQQGIYEQYF	TGTGCCAGCAGTGCCCAACAGGGAATCTACGAGCAGTACTTC
TRBV27	TRBJ2-5	.	.	CASAFGVTWETQYF	TGTGCCAGCGCCTTCGGGGTTACTTGGGAGACCCAGTACTTC
TRBV30	TRBJ1-1	.	.	CAWDTLNTEAFF	TGTGCCTGGGACACGTTGAACACTGAAGCTTTCTTT
TRBV27	TRBJ1-2	.	.	CASSLLGGSQYGYTF	TGTGCCAGCAGTTTATTAGGGGGTTCCCAATATGGCTACACCTTC
TRBV11-3	TRBJ2-3	TRBD2	.	CANSRGLASDTQYF	TGTGCCAACAGTAGGGGACTAGCGTCAGATACGCAGTATTTT
TRBV7-3	TRBJ2-7	TRBD2	few	CASSLDGREQYF	TGTGCCAGCAGCTTAGACGGGAGGGAGCAGTACTTC
TRBV9	TRBJ2-5	TRBD2	few	CASSVAPLAGGGTQYF	TGTGCCAGCAGCGTAGCCCCTCTAGCGGGAGGAGGGACCCAGTACTTC
TRBV9	TRBJ1-2	.	few	CASSVDRYGYTF	TGTGCCAGCAGCGTAGATCGCTATGGCTACACCTTC
TRBV30	TRBJ1-5	.	few	CAWSTDNQPQHF	TGTGCCTGGAGTACAGACAATCAGCCCCAGCATTTT
TRBV30	TRBJ2-3	.	few	CAWTKIPTDTQYF	TGTGCCTGGACTAAGATACCCACAGATACGCAGTATTTT
TRBV13	TRBJ1-2	.	few	CASSPGWGEFYGYTF	TGTGCCAGCAGCCCAGGCTGGGGAGAATTTTATGGCTACACCTTC
TRBV2	TRBJ1-2	TRBD1	.	CASSLWTGAVNYGYTF	TGTGCCAGCAGCCTTTGGACAGGGGCCGTGAACTATGGCTACACCTTC